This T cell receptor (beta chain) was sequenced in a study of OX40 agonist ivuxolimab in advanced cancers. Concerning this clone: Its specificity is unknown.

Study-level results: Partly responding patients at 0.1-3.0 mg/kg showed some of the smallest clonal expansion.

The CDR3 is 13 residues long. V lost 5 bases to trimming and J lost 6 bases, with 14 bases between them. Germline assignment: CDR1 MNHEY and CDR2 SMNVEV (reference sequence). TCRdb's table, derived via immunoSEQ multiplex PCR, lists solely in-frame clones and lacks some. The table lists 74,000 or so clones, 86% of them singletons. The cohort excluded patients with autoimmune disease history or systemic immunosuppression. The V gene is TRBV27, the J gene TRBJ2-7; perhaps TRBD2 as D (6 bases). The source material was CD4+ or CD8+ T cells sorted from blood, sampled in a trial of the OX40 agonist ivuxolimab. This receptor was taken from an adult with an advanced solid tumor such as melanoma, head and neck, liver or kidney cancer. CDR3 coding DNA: TGTGCCAGCAGTCTCTACCCCGGGGGCGAGCAGTACTTC. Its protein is CASSLYPGGEQYF.